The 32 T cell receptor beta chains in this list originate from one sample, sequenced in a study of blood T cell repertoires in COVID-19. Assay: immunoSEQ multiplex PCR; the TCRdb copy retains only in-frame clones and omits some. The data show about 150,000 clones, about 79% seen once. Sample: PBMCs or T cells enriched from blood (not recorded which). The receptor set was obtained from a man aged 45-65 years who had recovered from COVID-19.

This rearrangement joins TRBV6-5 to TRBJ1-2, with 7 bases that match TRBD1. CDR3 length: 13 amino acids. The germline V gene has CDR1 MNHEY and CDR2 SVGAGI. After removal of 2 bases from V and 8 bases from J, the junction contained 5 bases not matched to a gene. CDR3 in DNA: TGTGCCAGCAGTTACCAGGACAGGAGAGGCTACACCTTC. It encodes CASSYQDRRGYTF.

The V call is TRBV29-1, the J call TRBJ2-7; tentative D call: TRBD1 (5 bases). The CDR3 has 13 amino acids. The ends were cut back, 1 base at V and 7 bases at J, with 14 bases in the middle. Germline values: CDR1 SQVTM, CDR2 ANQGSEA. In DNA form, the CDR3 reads TGCAGCGTTGAAGGCAGGGTGAAAGGGGAGCAGTACTTC. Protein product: CSVEGRVKGEQYF.

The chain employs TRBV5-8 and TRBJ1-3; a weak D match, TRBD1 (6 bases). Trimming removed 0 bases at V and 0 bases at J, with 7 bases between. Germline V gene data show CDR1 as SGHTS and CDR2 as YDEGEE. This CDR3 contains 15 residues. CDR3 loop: CASSLGQVSGNTIYF. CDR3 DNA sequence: TGTGCCAGCAGCTTGGGACAGGTCTCTGGAAACACCATATATTTT.

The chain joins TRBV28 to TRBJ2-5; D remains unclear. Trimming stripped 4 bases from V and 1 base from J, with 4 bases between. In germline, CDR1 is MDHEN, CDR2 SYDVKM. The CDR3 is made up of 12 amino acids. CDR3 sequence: CASSYGQETQYF. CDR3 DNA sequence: TGTGCCAGCAGTTACGGCCAAGAGACCCAGTACTTC.

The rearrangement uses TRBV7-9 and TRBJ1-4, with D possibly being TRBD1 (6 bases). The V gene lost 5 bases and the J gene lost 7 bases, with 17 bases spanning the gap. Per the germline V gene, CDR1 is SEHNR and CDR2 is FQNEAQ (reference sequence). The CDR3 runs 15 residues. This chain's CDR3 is CASSKQGVLGEKLFF. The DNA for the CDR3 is TGTGCCAGCAGCAAACAGGGAGTTTTGGGTGAAAAACTGTTTTTT. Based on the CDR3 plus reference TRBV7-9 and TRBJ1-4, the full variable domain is DTGVSQNPRHKITKRGQNVTFRCDPISEHNRLYWYRQTLGQGPEFLTYFQNEAQLEKSRLLSDRFSAERPKGSFSTLEIQRTEQGDSAMYLCASSKQGVLGEKLFFGSGTQLSVL.

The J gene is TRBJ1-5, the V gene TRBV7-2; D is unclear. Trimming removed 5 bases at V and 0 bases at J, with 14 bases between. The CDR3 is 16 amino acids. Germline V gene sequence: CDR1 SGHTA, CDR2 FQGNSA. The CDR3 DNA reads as TGTGCCAGCAGCCCCCAAACAGAGTCTAGCAATCAGCCCCAGCATTTT. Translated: CASSPQTESSNQPQHF.

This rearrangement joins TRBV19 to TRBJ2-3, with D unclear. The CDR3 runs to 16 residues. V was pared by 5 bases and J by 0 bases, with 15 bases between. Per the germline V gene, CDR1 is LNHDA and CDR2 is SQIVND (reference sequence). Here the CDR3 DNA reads TGTGCCAGTAGTTTTTTTAACAGACCTAGCACAGATACGCAGTATTTT. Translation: CASSFFNRPSTDTQYF.

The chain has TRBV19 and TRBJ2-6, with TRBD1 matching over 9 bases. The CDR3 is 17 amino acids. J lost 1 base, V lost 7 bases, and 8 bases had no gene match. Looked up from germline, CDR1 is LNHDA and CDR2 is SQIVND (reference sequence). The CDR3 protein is CASTAGTGRSGANVLTF. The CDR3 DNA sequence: TGTGCCAGTACCGCCGGGACAGGGAGATCTGGGGCCAACGTCCTGACTTTC.

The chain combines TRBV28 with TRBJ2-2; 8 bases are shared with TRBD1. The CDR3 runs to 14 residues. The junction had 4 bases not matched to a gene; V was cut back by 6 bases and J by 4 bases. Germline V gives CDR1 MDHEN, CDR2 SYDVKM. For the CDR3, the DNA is TGTGCCAGCAGGGAAGACAGGGGCACCGGGGAGCTGTTTTTT. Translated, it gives CASREDRGTGELFF.

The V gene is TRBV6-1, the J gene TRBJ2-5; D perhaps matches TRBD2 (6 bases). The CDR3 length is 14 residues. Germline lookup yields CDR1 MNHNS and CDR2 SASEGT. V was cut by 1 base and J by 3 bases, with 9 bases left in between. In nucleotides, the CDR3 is TGTGCCAGCAGTGAAGGGGCTAGCGAAGAGACCCAGTACTTC. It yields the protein CASSEGASEETQYF.

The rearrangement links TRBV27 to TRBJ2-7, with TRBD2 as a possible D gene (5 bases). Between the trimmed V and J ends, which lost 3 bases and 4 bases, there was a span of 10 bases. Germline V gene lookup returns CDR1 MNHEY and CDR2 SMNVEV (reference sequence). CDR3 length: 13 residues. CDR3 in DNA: TGTGCCAGCAGTTTCGGGAACGGATACGAGCAGTACTTC. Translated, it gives CASSFGNGYEQYF.

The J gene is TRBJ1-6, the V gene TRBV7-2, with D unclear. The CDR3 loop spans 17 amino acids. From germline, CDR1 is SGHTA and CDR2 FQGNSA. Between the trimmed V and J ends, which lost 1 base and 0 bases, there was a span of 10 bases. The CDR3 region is CASSLGSPSSYNSPLHF. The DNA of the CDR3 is TGTGCCAGCAGCTTAGGGTCTCCGAGCTCCTATAATTCACCCCTCCACTTT.

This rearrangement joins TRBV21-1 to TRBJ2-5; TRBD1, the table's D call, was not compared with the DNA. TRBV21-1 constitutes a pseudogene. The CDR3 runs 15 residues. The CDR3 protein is CASSERQGWRETQYF. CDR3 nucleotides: TGTGCCAGCAGCGAAAGACAGGGCTGGCGCGAGACCCAGTACTTC.

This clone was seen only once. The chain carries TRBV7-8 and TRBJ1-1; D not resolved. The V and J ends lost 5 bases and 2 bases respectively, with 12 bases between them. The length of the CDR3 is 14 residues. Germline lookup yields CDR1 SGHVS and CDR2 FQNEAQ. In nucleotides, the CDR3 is TGTGCCAGCAGCCCTTTACACGAAAACACTGAAGCTTTCTTT. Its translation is CASSPLHENTEAFF.

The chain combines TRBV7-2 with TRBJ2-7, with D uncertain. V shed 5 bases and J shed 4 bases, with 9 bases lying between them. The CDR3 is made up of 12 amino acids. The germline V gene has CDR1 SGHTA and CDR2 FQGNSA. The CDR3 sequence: CASSPYGYEQYF. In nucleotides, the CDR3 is TGTGCCAGCAGCCCATACGGTTACGAGCAGTACTTC.

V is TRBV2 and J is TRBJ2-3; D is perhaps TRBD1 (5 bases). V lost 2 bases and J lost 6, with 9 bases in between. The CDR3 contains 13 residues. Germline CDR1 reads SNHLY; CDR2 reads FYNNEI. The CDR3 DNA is TGTGCCAGCAGTGAACAGGGCCCGGATACGCAGTATTTT. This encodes CASSEQGPDTQYF. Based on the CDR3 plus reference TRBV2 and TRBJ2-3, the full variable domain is EPEVTQTPSHQVTQMGQEVILRCVPISNHLYFYWYRQILGQKVEFLVSFYNNEISEKSEIFDDQFSVERPDGSNFTLKIRSTKLEDSAMYFCASSEQGPDTQYFGPGTRLTVL.

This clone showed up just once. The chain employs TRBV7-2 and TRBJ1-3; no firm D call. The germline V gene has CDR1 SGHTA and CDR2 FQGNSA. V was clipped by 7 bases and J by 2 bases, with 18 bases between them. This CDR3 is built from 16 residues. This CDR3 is CASTPFARSPGNTIYF. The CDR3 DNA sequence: TGTGCCAGCACCCCCTTCGCGCGGTCCCCTGGAAACACCATATATTTT.

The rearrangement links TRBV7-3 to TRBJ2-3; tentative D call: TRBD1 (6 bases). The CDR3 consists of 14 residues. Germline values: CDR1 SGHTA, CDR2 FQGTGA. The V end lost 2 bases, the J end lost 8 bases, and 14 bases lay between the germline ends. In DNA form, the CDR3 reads TGTGCCAGCAGCTTAGTTAGCCGACAGGCTACGCAGTATTTT. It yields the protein CASSLVSRQATQYF.

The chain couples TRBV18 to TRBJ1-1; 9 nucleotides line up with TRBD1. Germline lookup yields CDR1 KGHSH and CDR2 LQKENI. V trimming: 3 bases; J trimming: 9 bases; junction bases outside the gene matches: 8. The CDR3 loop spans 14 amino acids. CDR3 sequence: CASSPQTGGAKAFF. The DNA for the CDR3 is TGTGCCAGCTCACCCCAGACAGGGGGAGCTAAAGCTTTCTTT. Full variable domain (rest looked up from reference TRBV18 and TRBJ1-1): NAGVMQNPRHLVRRRGQEARLRCSPMKGHSHVYWYRQLPEEGLKFMVYLQKENIIDESGMPKERFSAEFPKEGPSILRIQQVVRGDSAAYFCASSPQTGGAKAFFGQGTRLTVV.

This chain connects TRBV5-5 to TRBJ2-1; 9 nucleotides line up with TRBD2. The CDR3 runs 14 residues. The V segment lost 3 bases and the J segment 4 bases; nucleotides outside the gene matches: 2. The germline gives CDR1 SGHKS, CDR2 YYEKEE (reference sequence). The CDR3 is CASSSLAGYNEQFF. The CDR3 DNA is TGTGCCAGCAGCTCACTAGCGGGTTACAATGAGCAGTTCTTC.

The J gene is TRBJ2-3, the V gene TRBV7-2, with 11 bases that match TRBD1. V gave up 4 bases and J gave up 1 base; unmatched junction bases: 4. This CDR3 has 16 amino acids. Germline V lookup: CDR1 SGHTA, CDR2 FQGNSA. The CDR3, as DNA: TGTGCCAGCAGCTCCGGACAGGGGGCTGGCACAGATACGCAGTATTTT. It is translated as CASSSGQGAGTDTQYF.

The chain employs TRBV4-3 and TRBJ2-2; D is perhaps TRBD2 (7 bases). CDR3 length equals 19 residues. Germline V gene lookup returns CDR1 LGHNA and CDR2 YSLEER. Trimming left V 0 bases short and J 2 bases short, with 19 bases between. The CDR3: CASSQEWDGGQTNTGELFF. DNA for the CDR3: TGCGCCAGCAGCCAAGAATGGGACGGGGGGCAAACTAACACCGGGGAGCTGTTTTTT.

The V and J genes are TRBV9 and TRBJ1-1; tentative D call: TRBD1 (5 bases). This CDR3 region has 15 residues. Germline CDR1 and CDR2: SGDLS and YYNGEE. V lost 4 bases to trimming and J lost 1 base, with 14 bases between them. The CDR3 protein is CASSKTDSSNTEAFF. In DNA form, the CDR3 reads TGTGCCAGCAGCAAAACAGACAGTTCGAACACTGAAGCTTTCTTT. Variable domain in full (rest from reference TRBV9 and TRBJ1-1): DSGVTQTPKHLITATGQRVTLRCSPRSGDLSVYWYQQSLDQGLQFLIQYYNGEERAKGNILERFSAQQFPDLHSELNLSSLELGDSALYFCASSKTDSSNTEAFFGQGTRLTVV.

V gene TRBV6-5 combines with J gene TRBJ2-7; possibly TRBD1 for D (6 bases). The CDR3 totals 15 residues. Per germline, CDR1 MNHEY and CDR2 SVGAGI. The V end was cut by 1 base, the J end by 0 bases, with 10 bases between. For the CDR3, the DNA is TGTGCCAGCAGTTACTACAGGGAGAGCTCCTACGAGCAGTACTTC. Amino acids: CASSYYRESSYEQYF.

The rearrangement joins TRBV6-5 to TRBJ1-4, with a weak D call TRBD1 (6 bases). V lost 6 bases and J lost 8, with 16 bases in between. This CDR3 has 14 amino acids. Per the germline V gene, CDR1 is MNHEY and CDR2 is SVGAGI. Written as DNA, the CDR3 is TGTGCCAGCAGCCGACAGGCTCACAAGGAAAAACTGTTTTTT. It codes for CASSRQAHKEKLFF.

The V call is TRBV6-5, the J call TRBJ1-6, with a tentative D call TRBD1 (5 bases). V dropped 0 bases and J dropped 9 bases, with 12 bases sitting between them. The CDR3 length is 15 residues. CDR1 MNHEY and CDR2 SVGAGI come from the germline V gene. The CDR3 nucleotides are TGTGCCAGCAGTTACTCGAGTCAGGGAGGTTCACCCCTCCACTTT. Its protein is CASSYSSQGGSPLHF.

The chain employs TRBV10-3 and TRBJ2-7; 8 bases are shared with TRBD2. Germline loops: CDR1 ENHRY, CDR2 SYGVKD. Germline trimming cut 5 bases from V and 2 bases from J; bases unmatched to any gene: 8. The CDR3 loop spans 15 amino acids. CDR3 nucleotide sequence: TGTGCCATCAGTCCGGGGGGGTCCCGTACCTACGAGCAGTACTTC. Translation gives CAISPGGSRTYEQYF.

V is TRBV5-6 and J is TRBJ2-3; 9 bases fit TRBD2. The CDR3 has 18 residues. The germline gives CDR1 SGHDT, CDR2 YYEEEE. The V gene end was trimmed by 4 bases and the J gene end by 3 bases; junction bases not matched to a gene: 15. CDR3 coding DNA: TGTGCCAGCAGCCAGTCGATAAGGCGGGGGGGTAGAACAGATACGCAGTATTTT. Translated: CASSQSIRRGGRTDTQYF. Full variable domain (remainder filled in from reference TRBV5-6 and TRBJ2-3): DAGVTQSPTHLIKTRGQQVTLRCSPKSGHDTVSWYQQALGQGPQFIFQYYEEEERQRGNFPDRFSGHQFPNYSSELNVNALLLGDSALYLCASSQSIRRGGRTDTQYFGPGTRLTVL.

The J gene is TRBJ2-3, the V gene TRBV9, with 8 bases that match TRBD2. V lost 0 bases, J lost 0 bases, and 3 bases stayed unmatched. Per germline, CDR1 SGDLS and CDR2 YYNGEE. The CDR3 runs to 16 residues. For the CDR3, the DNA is TGTGCCAGCAGCGTAGAGGCGGGGGGTAGCACAGATACGCAGTATTTT. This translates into CASSVEAGGSTDTQYF. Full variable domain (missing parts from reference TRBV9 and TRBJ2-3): DSGVTQTPKHLITATGQRVTLRCSPRSGDLSVYWYQQSLDQGLQFLIQYYNGEERAKGNILERFSAQQFPDLHSELNLSSLELGDSALYFCASSVEAGGSTDTQYFGPGTRLTVL.

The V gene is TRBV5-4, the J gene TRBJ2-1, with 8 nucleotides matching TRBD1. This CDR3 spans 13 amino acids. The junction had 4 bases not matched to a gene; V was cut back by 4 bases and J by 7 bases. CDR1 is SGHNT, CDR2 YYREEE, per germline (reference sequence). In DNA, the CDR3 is TGTGCCAGCAGCCCGACAGGGGAGAATGAGCAGTTCTTC. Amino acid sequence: CASSPTGENEQFF.

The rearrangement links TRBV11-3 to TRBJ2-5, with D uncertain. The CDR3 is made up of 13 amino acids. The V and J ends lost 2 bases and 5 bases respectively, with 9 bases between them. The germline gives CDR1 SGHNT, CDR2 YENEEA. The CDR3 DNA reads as TGTGCCAGCAGCTTAAAAGTGGGCGAGACCCAGTACTTC. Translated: CASSLKVGETQYF.

CDR3: CATSWGQGNQPQHF. The DNA of the CDR3 is TGTGCCACCAGCTGGGGACAGGGAAATCAGCCCCAGCATTTT. This chain links TRBV15 with TRBJ1-5, with 9 bases matching TRBD1. The CDR3 extends over 14 amino acids. The V and J ends lost 5 bases and 4 bases, in that order; junction bases with no gene match: 3. In germline, CDR1 is LNHNV, CDR2 YYDKDF (reference sequence).